This entry concerns a single T cell receptor (beta chain). What it recognizes is unknown. This record comes from a study of a mutant IDH1 vaccine in newly diagnosed glioma. Study context: In some groups vaccination began 4-6 weeks post-radiotherapy; others received it with temozolomide. The study held visit V12 at week 35 and visit V13 at week 47.

The assay was immunoSEQ multiplex PCR, and TCRdb's table has in-frame clones only and misses some. The sample contains 53,000 or so clones, more than 65% of which appear only once. J gave up 7 bases and V 4 bases, and 4 bases lay outside the gene matches. Germline lookup yields CDR1 MGHDK and CDR2 SYGVNS. CDR3 length: 14 residues. Indicated time point: week 35, safety follow-up. A single vaccine dose contained 300 ug of mutant IDH1 20-mer peptide, and topical imiquimod was used with it. Each of the donors came in with new WHO grade 3 or 4 astrocytomas that were IDH1-mutant and ATRX-lost. Study results and limitations: Vaccination elicited immune responses in roughly 93% of patients.

The input for sequencing was PBMCs, taken from a glioma patient whose treatment included an IDH1 peptide vaccine. The sequence was obtained from a middle-aged man with glioma. The chain employs TRBV25-1 and TRBJ1-4; 9 nucleotides agree with TRBD1. DNA of the CDR3: TGTGCCAGCAGTGGGACAGGGGAAAGTGAAAAACTGTTTTTT. Translating it yields CASSGTGESEKLFF.